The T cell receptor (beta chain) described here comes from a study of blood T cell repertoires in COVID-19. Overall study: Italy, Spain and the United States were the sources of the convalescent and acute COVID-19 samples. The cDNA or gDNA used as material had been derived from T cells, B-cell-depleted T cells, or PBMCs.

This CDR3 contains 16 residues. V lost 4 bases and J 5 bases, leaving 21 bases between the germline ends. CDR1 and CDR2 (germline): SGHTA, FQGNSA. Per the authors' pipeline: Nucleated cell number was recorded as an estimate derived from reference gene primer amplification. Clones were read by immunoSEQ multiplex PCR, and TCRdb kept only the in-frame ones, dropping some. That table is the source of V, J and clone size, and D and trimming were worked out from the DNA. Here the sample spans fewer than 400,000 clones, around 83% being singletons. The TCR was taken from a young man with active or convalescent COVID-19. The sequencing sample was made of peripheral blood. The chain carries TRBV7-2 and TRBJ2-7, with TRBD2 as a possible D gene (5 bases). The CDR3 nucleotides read TGTGCCAGCAGCTCACCTCCTTGGGGAGCAACTGACGAGCAGTACTTC. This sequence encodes CASSSPPWGATDEQYF. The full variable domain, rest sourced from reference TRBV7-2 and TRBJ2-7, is GAGVSQSPSNKVTEKGKDVELRCDPISGHTALYWYRQSLGQGLEFLIYFQGNSAPDKSGLPSDRFSAERTGGSVSTLTIQRTQQEDSAVYLCASSSPPWGATDEQYFGPGTRLTVT.